This entry features one T cell receptor beta chain sequence. This entry belongs to a study of T cell responses to AZD1222 COVID-19 vaccine. Data came from immunoSEQ multiplex PCR; TCRdb stores just in-frame clones and leaves some out. Among 75,000 to 100,000 clones listed, 80% to 90% were seen once. Sequenced material: peripheral blood, taken on day 0 of AZD1222 vaccination. The receptor was derived from an adult in good health.

The CDR3 loop is CASSAGSGPQPQHF. The CDR3 coding sequence is TGTGCCAGCAGCGCCGGATCGGGCCCGCAGCCCCAGCATTTT. The V call is TRBV9, the J call TRBJ1-5; D uncertain. Germline-derived CDR1 and CDR2 are SGDLS and YYNGEE. The length of the CDR3 is 14 residues. Trimming cost V 3 bases and J 7 bases, with 14 bases left between them.